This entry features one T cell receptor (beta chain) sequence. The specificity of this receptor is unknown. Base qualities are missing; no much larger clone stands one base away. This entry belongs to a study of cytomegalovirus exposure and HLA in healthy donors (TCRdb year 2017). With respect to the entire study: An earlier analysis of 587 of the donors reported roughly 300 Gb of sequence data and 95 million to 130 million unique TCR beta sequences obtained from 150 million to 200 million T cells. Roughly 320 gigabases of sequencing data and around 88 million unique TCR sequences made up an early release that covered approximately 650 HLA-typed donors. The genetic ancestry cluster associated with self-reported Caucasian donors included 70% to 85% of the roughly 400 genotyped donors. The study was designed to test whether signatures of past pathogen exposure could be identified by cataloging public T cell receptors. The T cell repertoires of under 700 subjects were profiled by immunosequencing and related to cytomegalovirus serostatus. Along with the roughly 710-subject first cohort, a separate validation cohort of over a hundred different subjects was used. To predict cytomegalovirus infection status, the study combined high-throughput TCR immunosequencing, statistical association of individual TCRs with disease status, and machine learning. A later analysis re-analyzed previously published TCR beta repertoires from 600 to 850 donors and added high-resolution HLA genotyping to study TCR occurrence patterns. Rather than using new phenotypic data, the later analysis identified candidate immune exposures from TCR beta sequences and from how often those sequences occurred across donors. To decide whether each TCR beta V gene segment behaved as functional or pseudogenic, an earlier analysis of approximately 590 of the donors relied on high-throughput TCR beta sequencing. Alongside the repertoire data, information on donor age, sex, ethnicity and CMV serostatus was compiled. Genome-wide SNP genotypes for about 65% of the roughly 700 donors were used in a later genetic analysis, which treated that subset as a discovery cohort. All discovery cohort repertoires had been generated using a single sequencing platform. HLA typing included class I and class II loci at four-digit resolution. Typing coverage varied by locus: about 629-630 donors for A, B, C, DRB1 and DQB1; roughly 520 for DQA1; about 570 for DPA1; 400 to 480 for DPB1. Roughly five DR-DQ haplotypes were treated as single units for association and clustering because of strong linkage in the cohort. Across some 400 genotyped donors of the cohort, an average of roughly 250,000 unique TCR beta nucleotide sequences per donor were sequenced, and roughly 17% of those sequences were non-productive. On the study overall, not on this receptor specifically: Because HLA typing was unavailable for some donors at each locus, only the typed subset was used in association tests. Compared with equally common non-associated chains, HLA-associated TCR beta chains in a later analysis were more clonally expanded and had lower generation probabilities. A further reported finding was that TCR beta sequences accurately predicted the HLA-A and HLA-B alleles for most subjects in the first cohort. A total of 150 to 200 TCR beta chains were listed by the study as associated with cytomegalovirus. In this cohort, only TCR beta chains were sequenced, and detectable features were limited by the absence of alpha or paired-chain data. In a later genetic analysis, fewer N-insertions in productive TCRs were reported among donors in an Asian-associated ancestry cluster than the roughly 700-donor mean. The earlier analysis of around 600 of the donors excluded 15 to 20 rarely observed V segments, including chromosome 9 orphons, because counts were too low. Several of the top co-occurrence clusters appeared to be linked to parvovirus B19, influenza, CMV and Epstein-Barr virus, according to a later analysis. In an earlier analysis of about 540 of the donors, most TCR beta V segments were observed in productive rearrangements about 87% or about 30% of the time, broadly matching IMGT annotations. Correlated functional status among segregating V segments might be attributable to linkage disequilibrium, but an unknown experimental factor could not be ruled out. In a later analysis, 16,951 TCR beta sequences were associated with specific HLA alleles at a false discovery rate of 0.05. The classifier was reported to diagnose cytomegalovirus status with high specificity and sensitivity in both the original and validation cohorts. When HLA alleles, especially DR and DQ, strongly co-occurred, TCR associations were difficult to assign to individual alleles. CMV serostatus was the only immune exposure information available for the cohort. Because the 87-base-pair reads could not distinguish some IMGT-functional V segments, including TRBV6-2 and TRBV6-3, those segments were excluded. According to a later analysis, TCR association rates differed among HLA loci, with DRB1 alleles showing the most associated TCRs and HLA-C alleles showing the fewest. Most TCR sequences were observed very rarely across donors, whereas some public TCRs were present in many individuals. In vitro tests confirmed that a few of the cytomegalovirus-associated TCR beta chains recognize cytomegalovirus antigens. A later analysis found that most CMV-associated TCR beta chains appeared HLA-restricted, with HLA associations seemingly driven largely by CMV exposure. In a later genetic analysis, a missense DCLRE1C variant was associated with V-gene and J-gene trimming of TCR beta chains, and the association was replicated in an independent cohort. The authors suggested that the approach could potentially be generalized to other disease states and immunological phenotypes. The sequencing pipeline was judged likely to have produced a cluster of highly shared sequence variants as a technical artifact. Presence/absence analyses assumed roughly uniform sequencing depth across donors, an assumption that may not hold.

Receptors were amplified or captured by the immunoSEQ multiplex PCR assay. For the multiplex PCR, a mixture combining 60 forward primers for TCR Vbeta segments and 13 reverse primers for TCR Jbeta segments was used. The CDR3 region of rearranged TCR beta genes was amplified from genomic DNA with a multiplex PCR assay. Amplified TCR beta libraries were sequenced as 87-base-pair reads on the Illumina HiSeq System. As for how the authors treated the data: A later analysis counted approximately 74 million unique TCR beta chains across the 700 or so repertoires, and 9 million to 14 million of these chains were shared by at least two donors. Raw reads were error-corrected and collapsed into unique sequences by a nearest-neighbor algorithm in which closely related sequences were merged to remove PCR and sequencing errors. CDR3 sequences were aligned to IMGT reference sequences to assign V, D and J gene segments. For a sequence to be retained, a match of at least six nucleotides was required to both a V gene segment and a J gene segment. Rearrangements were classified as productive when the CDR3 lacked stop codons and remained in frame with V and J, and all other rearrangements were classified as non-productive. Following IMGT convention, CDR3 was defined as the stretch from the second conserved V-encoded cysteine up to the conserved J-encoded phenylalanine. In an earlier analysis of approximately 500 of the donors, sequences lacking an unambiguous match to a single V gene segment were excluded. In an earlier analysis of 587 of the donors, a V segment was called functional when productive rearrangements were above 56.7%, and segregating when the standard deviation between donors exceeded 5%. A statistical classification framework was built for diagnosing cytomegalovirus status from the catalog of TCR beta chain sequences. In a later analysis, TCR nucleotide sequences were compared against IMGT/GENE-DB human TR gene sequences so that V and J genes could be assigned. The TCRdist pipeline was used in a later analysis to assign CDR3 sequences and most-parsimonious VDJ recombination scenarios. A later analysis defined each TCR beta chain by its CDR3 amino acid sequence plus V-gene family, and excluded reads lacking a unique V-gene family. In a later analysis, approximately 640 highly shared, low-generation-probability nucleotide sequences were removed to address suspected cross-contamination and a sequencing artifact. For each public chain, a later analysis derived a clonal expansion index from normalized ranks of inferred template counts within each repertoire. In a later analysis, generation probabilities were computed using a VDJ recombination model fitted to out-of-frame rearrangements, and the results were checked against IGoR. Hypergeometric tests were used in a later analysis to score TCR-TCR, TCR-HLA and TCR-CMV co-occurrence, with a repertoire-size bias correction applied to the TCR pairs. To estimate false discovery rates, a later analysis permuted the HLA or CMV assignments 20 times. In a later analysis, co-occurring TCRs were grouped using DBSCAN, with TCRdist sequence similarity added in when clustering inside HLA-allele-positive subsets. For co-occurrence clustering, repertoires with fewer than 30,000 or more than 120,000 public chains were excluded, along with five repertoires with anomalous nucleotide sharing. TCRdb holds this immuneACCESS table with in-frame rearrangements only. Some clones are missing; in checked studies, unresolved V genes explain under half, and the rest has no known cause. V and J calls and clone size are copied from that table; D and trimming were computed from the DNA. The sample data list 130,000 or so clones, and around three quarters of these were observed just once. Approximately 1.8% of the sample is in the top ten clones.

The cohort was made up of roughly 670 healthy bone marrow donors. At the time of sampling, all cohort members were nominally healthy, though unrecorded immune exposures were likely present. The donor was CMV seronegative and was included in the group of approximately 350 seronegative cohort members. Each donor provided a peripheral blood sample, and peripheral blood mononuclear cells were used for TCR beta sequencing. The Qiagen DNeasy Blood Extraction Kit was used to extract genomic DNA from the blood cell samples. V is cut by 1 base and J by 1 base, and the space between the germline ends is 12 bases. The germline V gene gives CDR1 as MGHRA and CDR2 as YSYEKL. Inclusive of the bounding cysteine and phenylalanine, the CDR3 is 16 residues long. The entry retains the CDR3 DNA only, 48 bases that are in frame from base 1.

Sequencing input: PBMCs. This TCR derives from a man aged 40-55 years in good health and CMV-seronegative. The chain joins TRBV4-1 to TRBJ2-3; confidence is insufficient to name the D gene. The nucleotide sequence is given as TGCGCCAGCAGCCAAGTACAGACCGAGCGCACAGATACGCAGTATTTT. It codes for CASSQVQTERTDTQYF.